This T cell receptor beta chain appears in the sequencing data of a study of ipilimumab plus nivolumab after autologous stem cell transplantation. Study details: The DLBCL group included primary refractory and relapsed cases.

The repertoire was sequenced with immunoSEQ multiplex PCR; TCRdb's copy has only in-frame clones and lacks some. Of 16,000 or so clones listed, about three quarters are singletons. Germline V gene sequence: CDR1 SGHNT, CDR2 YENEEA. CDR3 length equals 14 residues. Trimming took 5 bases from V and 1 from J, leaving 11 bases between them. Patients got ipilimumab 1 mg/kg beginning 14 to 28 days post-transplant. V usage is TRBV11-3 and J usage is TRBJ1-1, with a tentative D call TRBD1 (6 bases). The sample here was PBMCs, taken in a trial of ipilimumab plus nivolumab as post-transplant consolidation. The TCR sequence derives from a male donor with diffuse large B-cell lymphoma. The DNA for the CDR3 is TGTGCCAGCAGCAGGGGGATGGGGAACACTGAAGCTTTCTTT. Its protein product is CASSRGMGNTEAFF. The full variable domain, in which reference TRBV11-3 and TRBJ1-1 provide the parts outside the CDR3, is EAGVVQSPRYKIIEKKQPVAFWCNPISGHNTLYWYLQNLGQGPELLIRYENEEAVDDSQLPKDRFSAERLKGVDSTLKIQPAELGDSAVYLCASSRGMGNTEAFFGQGTRLTVV.